The entry that follows covers one T cell receptor (beta chain) sequence. Deletions cut 6 bases from V and 1 base from J, with 13 bases between. Germline assignment: CDR1 SGHNT and CDR2 YYREEE (reference sequence). CDR3 length equals 14 residues. As handled by the study authors: Scientists estimated how many nucleated cells there were by amplifying reference gene primers. Only in-frame clones appear in the TCRdb table, and some are missing; sequencing was by immunoSEQ multiplex PCR. V and J calls and clone size are copied from that table; D and trimming were computed from the DNA. The sample records approximately 98,000 clones, 88% being singletons. The data were taken from a study of blood T cell repertoires in COVID-19. For the study at large: Samples of COVID-19 (acute and convalescent) were obtained from the United States, Italy and Spain.

The chain combines TRBV5-4 with TRBJ1-1; tentative D call: TRBD1 (6 bases). The receptor comes from a human donor in a cohort sampled during active COVID-19. Material: peripheral blood. This CDR3 is CASIPLQGNTEAFF. The DNA of the CDR3 is TGTGCCAGCATCCCCTTACAGGGGAACACTGAAGCTTTCTTT. Based on the CDR3 plus reference TRBV5-4 and TRBJ1-1, the full variable domain is ETGVTQSPTHLIKTRGQQVTLRCSSQSGHNTVSWYQQALGQGPQFIFQYYREEENGRGNFPPRFSGLQFPNYSSELNVNALELDDSALYLCASIPLQGNTEAFFGQGTRLTVV.